The 16 T cell receptor beta chains in this list originate from one sample, sequenced in a study of blood T cell repertoires in COVID-19. Only in-frame clones appear in the TCRdb table, and some are missing; sequencing was by immunoSEQ multiplex PCR. The sample has tens of thousands of clones, around 85% seen once; the top ten hold roughly 19%. The material sequenced was peripheral blood. The receptors come from a man between 65 and 79 years old with acute or convalescent COVID-19.

This chain links TRBV19 with TRBJ1-1, with 7 bases fitting TRBD1. Germline-derived CDR1 and CDR2 are LNHDA and SQIVND (reference sequence). The CDR3 loop spans 16 amino acids. Trimming removed 6 bases from V and 3 bases from J; junction bases left unmatched: 13. CDR3 in amino acids: CASRRTTGKRDTEAFF. The CDR3 DNA reads as TGTGCCAGTAGACGCACGACAGGGAAGAGGGACACTGAAGCTTTCTTT.

CDR3 in DNA: TGTGCCAGCAGTCCGAGATTAGCGGGAGGGATAAATGAGCAGTTCTTC. It is translated as CASSPRLAGGINEQFF. The chain is built from TRBV2 and TRBJ2-1; 11 positions match TRBD2. The CDR3 length is 16 residues. The V and J ends lost 5 bases and 7 bases, in that order; junction bases with no gene match: 10. The germline V gene encodes CDR1 SNHLY and CDR2 FYNNEI.

This clone was seen only once. The chain employs TRBV20-1 and TRBJ2-7; 7 bases are shared with TRBD1. In germline, CDR1 is DFQATT, CDR2 SNEGSKA (reference sequence). The CDR3 totals 14 residues. Unmatched junction bases numbered 8, after V lost 3 bases and J lost 3 bases. CDR3 coding DNA: TGCAGTGCTAGTGGCACAGGGGTCCACTACGAGCAGTACTTC. Protein product: CSASGTGVHYEQYF.

The chain carries TRBV3-1 (or the pseudogene TRBV3-2) and TRBJ2-1, with D possibly TRBD2 on 5 matching bases. In germline, CDR1 is LGHDT, CDR2 YNNKEL (reference sequence). V lost 5 bases and J lost 2, with 10 bases in between. The CDR3 consists of 14 residues. The CDR3 DNA is TGTGCCAGCAGCTCCACCGGGGCCTACAATGAGCAGTTCTTC. Its translation: CASSSTGAYNEQFF.

The J gene is TRBJ2-7, the V gene TRBV6-5, with TRBD1 matching over 10 bases. V lost 6 bases to trimming and J lost 4 bases; unmatched junction nucleotides: 6. CDR1 is MNHEY and CDR2 is SVGAGI in the germline V gene. The CDR3 totals 14 residues. This CDR3 is CASRKGQGIYEQYF. The CDR3 region has the DNA TGTGCCAGCAGGAAGGGACAGGGGATTTACGAGCAGTACTTC.

The CDR3 nucleotides are TGTGCCAGCAGCTTAAATAAGGGGTCGGGAGAGACCCAGTACTTC. Translated: CASSLNKGSGETQYF. The V and J genes are TRBV7-3 and TRBJ2-5, with TRBD1 as a possible D gene (5 bases). Trimming took 1 base from V and 4 from J, leaving 13 bases between them. There are 15 residues in the CDR3. Germline CDR1 and CDR2: SGHTA and FQGTGA.

This chain joins TRBV19 and TRBJ2-7, with 10 bases that match TRBD2. The CDR3 extends over 16 amino acids. Germline values: CDR1 LNHDA, CDR2 SQIVND (reference sequence). The ends lost 2 bases at V and 1 base at J; junction bases unmatched: 5. As DNA, the CDR3 is TGTGCCAGTAGTATAAGAGCAGCGGGAGGGTCCTACGAGCAGTACTTC. Protein: CASSIRAAGGSYEQYF.

This sequence joins TRBV28 and TRBJ2-7; possibly TRBD2 for D (6 bases). Germline assignment: CDR1 MDHEN and CDR2 SYDVKM. This CDR3 region has 14 residues. The V end was cut by 6 bases, the J end by 3 bases, with 15 bases between. The CDR3 DNA sequence: TGTGCCAGCAGCGGCGGGACGGGGATCTACGAGCAGTACTTC. Protein: CASSGGTGIYEQYF.

The rearrangement links TRBV7-9 to TRBJ1-3; maybe TRBD1 (6 bases). Germline lookup yields CDR1 SEHNR and CDR2 FQNEAQ (reference sequence). This CDR3 region has 16 residues. Trimming removed 5 bases from V and 0 bases from J, with 14 bases in between. Here the CDR3 DNA reads TGTGCCAGCAGCAACTGGGACACGAGCTCTGGAAACACCATATATTTT. Amino acids: CASSNWDTSSGNTIYF.

V gene TRBV7-2 combines with J gene TRBJ1-3; weak D call: TRBD1 (5 bases). Trimming took off 1 base at V and 3 bases at J, with 19 bases between the two ends. The CDR3 covers 18 residues. Per the germline V gene, CDR1 is SGHTA and CDR2 is FQGNSA. Here the CDR3 DNA reads TGTGCCAGCAGCTTAGAGATGGCGGGGCGGACGAATGGAAACACCATATATTTT. Amino acid sequence: CASSLEMAGRTNGNTIYF.

The chain uses TRBV19 and TRBJ1-2, with 7 bases identical to TRBD1. CDR1 and CDR2 (germline): LNHDA, SQIVND (reference sequence). The CDR3 has 13 amino acids. V shed 10 bases, J shed 4 bases, and the junction held 9 bases outside the gene matches. This chain's CDR3 is CATRDSYFYGYTF. CDR3 nucleotides: TGTGCCACTCGGGACAGCTACTTCTATGGCTACACCTTC. The whole variable domain, remainder taken from reference TRBV19 and TRBJ1-2, is DGGITQSPKYLFRKEGQNVTLSCEQNLNHDAMYWYRQDPGQGLRLIYYSQIVNDFQKGDIAEGYSVSREKKESFPLTVTSAQKNPTAFYLCATRDSYFYGYTFGSGTRLTVV.

The J gene is TRBJ1-1, the V gene TRBV5-1, with D unclear. Germline lookup yields CDR1 SGHRS and CDR2 YFSETQ. The V end was cut by 1 base, the J end by 5 bases, with 12 bases between. The CDR3 runs 14 residues. The CDR3 sequence: CASSLYGRETEAFF. CDR3 bases: TGCGCCAGCAGCTTGTACGGGAGGGAGACTGAAGCTTTCTTT.

The table lists this clone with a count of one. The J gene is TRBJ2-5, the V gene TRBV6-5; 10 bases fit TRBD2. Per the germline V gene, CDR1 is MNHEY and CDR2 is SVGAGI. J gave up 4 bases and V 8 bases, and 4 bases lay outside the gene matches. The CDR3 spans 13 residues. The CDR3 sequence is CASGLAGVETQYF. Written as DNA, the CDR3 is TGTGCCAGCGGGCTAGCGGGAGTAGAGACCCAGTACTTC.

V and J are TRBV7-8 and TRBJ1-1; a weak D match, TRBD1 (6 bases). The V end lost 1 base, the J end lost 3 bases, and 12 bases lay between the germline ends. The CDR3 contains 15 residues. The germline CDR1 and CDR2 sequences are SGHVS and FQNEAQ. CDR3 amino acids: CASSLDRQAYTEAFF. CDR3 DNA: TGTGCCAGCAGCTTAGACCGACAGGCTTACACTGAAGCTTTCTTT.

This clone was picked up one time. J is TRBJ1-4 and V is TRBV7-9, with D maybe TRBD1 (6 bases). Between the trimmed V and J ends, which lost 5 bases and 0 bases, there was a span of 10 bases. CDR1 SEHNR and CDR2 FQNEAQ come from the germline V gene (reference sequence). This CDR3 contains 15 residues. The CDR3 sequence: CASSTGTTTNEKLFF. DNA of the CDR3: TGTGCCAGCAGCACCGGGACAACAACTAATGAAAAACTGTTTTTT.

The chain has TRBV5-4 and TRBJ1-1; the match to TRBD1 covers 8 bases. CDR3 size: 14 residues. Trimming removed 3 bases from V and 5 bases from J; junction bases left unmatched: 6. CDR1 is SGHNT and CDR2 is YYREEE in the germline V gene (reference sequence). CDR3 sequence reads: CASSSSRGQTEAFF. CDR3 coding DNA: TGTGCCAGCAGCTCCTCCAGGGGGCAGACTGAAGCTTTCTTT.